This record covers a single TCR beta chain. What it recognizes is unknown. The CDR3 totals 13 residues. The germline V gene encodes CDR1 SGHVS and CDR2 FQNEAQ. V lost 5 bases, J lost 8 bases, and 4 bases stayed unmatched. Clones were sequenced by immunoSEQ multiplex PCR, and TCRdb holds only the in-frame ones, with some missing. The sample carries about 140,000 clones, just under 95% recorded once. The data stem from a study of T cell responses to AZD1222 COVID-19 vaccine. General observations from the study: Recipients of two AZD1222 doses showed rising Spike-specific TCR breadth and depth.

J is TRBJ2-1 and V is TRBV7-8; 9 bases agree with TRBD1. Material: peripheral blood, obtained after recovery from COVID-19. The sequence was collected from an adult who had recovered from COVID-19. The DNA of the CDR3 is TGTGCCAGCAGCCGGGACAGGGTCGATGAGCAGTTCTTC. Translated, it gives CASSRDRVDEQFF.